A selection of T cell receptor beta chains follows, all from one sample in a study of beta chain features in type 1 diabetes. Clones were sequenced by immunoSEQ multiplex PCR, and TCRdb holds only the in-frame ones, with some missing. This sample has approximately 170,000 clones; approximately 8.1% occur once, and the top ten carry about 1%. Sequencing used central memory CD4+ T cells from blood. The receptors shown here come from a woman in her thirties or forties with type 1 diabetes. The CDR3 runs from the conserved cysteine through the conserved F or W. D genes are given only for firm matches. A row's size may be missing; if present it is once, few, many or a size class.

clone_size	j_call	v_call	d_call	cdr3_aa	cdr3_nt
NA	TRBJ2-7	TRBV5-1	TRBD2	CASSKAAGGLEAYEQYF	TGCGCCAGCAGCAAGGCAGCGGGAGGTCTTGAGGCCTACGAGCAGTACTTC
few	TRBJ2-7	TRBV29-1	TRBD1	CSALGTVHYEQYF	TGCAGCGCCCTGGGGACAGTCCACTACGAGCAGTACTTC
few	TRBJ2-5	TRBV30	TRBD1	CAWNHRTGQETQYF	TGTGCCTGGAATCACAGGACAGGGCAAGAGACCCAGTACTTC
NA	TRBJ1-1	TRBV28	NA	CASRAPTGNTEAFF	TGTGCCAGCAGGGCCCCGACAGGGAACACTGAAGCTTTCTTT
few	TRBJ1-1	TRBV19	TRBD1	CASSPITQGAGMNTEAFF	TGTGCCAGTAGTCCCATAACCCAGGGGGCCGGCATGAACACTGAAGCTTTCTTT
NA	TRBJ1-1	TRBV28	NA	CASSFGREAFF	TGTGCCAGCAGTTTCGGGAGGGAAGCTTTCTTT
NA	TRBJ2-5	TRBV7-3	TRBD1	CASSLRRGETQYF	TGTGCCAGCAGCTTACGCAGGGGGGAGACCCAGTACTTC
few	TRBJ2-5	TRBV18	TRBD2	CASSLRLAVQETQYF	TGTGCCAGCTCTCTTCGACTAGCGGTCCAAGAGACCCAGTACTTC
many	TRBJ2-1	TRBV14	NA	CASSQAGGGEQFF	TGTGCCAGCAGCCAGGCCGGGGGTGGTGAGCAGTTCTTC
few	TRBJ2-1	TRBV7-3	NA	CASSPNPDSRNEQFF	TGTGCCAGCAGCCCAAATCCAGACTCACGTAATGAGCAGTTCTTC
few	TRBJ2-2	TRBV18	TRBD1	CASSPPGRGTGELFF	TGTGCCAGCTCACCACCCGGCAGGGGGACCGGGGAGCTGTTTTTT
NA	TRBJ1-5	TRBV11-2	NA	CASSLAGFQPQHF	TGTGCCAGCAGCTTAGCAGGGTTCCAGCCCCAGCATTTT
NA	TRBJ1-1	TRBV11-2	NA	CASSPRGRANTEAFF	TGTGCCAGCAGCCCCCGTGGCAGGGCGAACACTGAAGCTTTCTTT
NA	TRBJ1-5	TRBV19	NA	CASSIDPGGNQPQHF	TGTGCCAGTAGTATAGATCCCGGGGGCAATCAGCCCCAGCATTTT
NA	TRBJ2-5	TRBV19	TRBD1	CASSLRTGPQETQYF	TGTGCCAGTAGTCTCCGGACAGGGCCCCAAGAGACCCAGTACTTC
few	TRBJ2-6	TRBV9	NA	CASSPPISGSSGANVLTF	TGTGCCAGCAGCCCACCAATCAGCGGGTCCTCTGGGGCCAACGTCCTGACTTTC
few	TRBJ2-7	TRBV11-2	NA	CASSLQRGKIYEQYF	TGTGCCAGCAGCTTACAAAGAGGGAAGATATACGAGCAGTACTTC
few	TRBJ1-3	TRBV7-6	NA	CASSFLGREPSGNTIYF	TGTGCCAGCAGCTTCCTCGGAAGGGAGCCTTCTGGAAACACCATATATTTT
many	TRBJ2-7	TRBV28	TRBD2	CASSTSGGGSYEQYF	TGTGCCAGCAGCACAAGCGGGGGGGGCTCCTACGAGCAGTACTTC
NA	TRBJ2-3	TRBV28	TRBD2	CATGTSGTLTDTQYF	TGTGCCACCGGGACTAGCGGGACCCTAACGGATACGCAGTATTTT
few	TRBJ1-2	TRBV7-2	NA	CASSFDSNYGYTF	TGTGCCAGCAGCTTCGACAGTAACTATGGCTACACCTTC
NA	TRBJ1-2	TRBV7-8	NA	CASSPQQGISYGYTF	TGTGCCAGCAGCCCGCAACAGGGAATTTCTTATGGCTACACCTTC
NA	TRBJ2-2	TRBV27	TRBD1	CASRTGEVDTGELFF	TGTGCCAGCAGAACAGGGGAAGTGGACACCGGGGAGCTGTTTTTT
few	TRBJ1-5	TRBV4-3	NA	CASSQDGNQPQHF	TGCGCCAGCAGCCAAGACGGCAATCAGCCCCAGCATTTT
few	TRBJ2-1	TRBV14	TRBD1	CASSQDAGTGRFF	TGTGCCAGCAGCCAAGATGCCGGGACAGGGAGGTTCTTC
few	TRBJ2-1	TRBV28	TRBD1	CASSPGQGRDEQFF	TGTGCCAGCAGCCCGGGACAGGGGAGGGATGAGCAGTTCTTC
NA	TRBJ1-5	TRBV15	NA	CATSRDWRAAREYQPQHF	TGTGCCACCAGCAGAGATTGGAGGGCAGCCAGAGAGTATCAGCCCCAGCATTTT
NA	TRBJ2-7	TRBV2	TRBD1	CASSAGITGARSYEQYF	TGTGCCAGCAGTGCGGGGATTACAGGGGCCCGCTCCTACGAGCAGTACTTC